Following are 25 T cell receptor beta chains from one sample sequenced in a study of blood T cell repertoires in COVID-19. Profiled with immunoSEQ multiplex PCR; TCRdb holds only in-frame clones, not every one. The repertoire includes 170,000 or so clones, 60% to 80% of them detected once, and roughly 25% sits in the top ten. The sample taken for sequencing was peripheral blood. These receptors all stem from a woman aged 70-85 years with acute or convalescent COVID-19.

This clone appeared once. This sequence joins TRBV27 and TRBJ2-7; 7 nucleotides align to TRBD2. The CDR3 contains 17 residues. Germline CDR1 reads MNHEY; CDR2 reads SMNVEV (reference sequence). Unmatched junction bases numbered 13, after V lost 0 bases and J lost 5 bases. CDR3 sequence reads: CASSLSPWRESPHEQYF. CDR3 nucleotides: TGTGCCAGCAGTTTATCCCCATGGCGGGAGAGTCCCCACGAGCAGTACTTC.

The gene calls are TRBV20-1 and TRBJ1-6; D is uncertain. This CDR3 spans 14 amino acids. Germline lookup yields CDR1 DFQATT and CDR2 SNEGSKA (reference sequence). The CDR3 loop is CSASRRTYNSPLHF. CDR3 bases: TGCAGCGCCAGTCGTAGAACCTATAATTCACCCCTCCACTTT.

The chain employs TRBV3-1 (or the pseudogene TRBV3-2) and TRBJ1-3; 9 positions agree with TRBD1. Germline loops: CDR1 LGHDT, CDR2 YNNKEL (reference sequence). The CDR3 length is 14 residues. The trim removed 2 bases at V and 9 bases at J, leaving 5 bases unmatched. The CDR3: CASSQRPGQGTIYF. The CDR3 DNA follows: TGTGCCAGCAGCCAACGCCCGGGACAGGGCACCATATATTTT.

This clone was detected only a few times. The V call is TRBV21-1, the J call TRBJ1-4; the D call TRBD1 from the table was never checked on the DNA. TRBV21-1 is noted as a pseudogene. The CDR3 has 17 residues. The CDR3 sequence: CASSTTGGRVEWEKLFF. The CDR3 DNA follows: TGTGCCAGCAGCACCACAGGGGGGAGGGTGGAATGGGAAAAACTGTTTTTT.

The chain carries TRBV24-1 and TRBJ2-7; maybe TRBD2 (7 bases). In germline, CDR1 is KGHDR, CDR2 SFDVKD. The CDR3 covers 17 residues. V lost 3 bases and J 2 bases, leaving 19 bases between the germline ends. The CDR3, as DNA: TGTGCCACCAGTGATGGGGGCGGGACTAAAAAAACCTACGAGCAGTACTTC. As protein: CATSDGGGTKKTYEQYF.

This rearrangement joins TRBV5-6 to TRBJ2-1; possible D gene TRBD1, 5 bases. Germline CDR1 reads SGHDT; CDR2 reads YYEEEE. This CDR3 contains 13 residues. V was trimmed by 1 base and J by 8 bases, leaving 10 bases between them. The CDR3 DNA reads TGTGCCAGCAGCTTGCAGGGTAGGGATGAGCAGTTCTTC. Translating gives CASSLQGRDEQFF.

CDR3 bases: TGTGCCAGCAGTGCCCGCCGTGGACAGGGGGCATTCGCCGGGGAGCTGTTTTTT. The encoded protein is CASSARRGQGAFAGELFF. The V gene is TRBV6-1, the J gene TRBJ2-2, with TRBD1 identical over 11 bases. This CDR3 comprises 18 residues. V trimming: 4 bases; J trimming: 6 bases; junction bases outside the gene matches: 13. Germline V CDR1 and CDR2: MNHNS, SASEGT.

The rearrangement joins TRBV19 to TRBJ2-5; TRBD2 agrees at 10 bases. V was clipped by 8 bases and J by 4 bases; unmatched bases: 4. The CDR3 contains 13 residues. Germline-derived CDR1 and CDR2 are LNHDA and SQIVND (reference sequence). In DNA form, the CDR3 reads TGTGCCAGTGCTGGACTAGCGGTAGAGACCCAGTACTTC. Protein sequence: CASAGLAVETQYF.

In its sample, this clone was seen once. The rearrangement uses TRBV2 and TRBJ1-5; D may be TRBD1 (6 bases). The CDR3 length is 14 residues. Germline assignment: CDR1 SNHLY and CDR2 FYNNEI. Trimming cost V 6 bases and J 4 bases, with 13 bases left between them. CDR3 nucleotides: TGTGCCAGCAGAGCCGGGACAAGGAATCAGCCCCAGCATTTT. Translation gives CASRAGTRNQPQHF.

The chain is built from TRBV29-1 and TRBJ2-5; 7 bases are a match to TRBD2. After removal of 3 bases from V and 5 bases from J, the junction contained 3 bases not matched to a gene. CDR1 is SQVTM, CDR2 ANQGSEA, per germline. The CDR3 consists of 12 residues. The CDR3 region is CSVDLGGETQYF. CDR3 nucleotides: TGCAGCGTTGATTTGGGAGGGGAGACCCAGTACTTC.

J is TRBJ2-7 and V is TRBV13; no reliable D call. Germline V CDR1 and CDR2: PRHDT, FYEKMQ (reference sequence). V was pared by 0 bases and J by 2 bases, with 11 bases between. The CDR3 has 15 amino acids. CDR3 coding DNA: TGTGCCAGCAGCTTAGGCCCCCAGAAAACCTACGAGCAGTACTTC. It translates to CASSLGPQKTYEQYF.

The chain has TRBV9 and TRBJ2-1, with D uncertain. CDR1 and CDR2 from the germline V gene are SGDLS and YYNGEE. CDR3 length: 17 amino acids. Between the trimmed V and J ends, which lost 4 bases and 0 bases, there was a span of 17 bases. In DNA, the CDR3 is TGTGCCAGCAGCCTACGCCGGTTTATAAGCTCCTACAATGAGCAGTTCTTC. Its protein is CASSLRRFISSYNEQFF.

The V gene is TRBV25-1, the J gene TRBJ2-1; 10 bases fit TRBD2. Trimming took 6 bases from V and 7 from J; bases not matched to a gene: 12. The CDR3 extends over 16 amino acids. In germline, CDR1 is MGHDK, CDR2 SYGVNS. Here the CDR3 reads CASRPSLAGEGNEQFF. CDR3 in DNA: TGTGCCAGCAGACCATCGCTAGCGGGAGAGGGTAATGAGCAGTTCTTC. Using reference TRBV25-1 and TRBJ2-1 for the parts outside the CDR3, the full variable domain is EADIYQTPRYLVIGTGKKITLECSQTMGHDKMYWYQQDPGMELHLIHYSYGVNSTEKGDLSSESTVSRIRTEHFPLTLESARPSHTSQYLCASRPSLAGEGNEQFFGPGTRLTVL.

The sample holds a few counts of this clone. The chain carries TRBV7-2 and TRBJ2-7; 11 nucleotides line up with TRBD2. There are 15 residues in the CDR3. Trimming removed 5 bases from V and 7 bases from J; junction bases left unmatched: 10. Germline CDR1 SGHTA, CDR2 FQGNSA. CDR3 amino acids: CASSPGLAGRREQYF. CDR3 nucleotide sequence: TGTGCCAGCAGCCCCGGACTAGCGGGTAGGAGGGAGCAGTACTTC.

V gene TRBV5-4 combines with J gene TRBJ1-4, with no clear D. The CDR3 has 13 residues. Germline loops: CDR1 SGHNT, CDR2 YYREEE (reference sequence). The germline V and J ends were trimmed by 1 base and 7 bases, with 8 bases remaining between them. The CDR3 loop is CASSLRGSEKLFF. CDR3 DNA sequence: TGTGCCAGCAGCTTGAGAGGTAGTGAAAAACTGTTTTTT.

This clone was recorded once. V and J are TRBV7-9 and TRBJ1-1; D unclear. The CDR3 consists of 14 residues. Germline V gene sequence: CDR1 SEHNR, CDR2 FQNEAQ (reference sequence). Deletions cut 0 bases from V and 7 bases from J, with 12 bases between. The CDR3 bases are TGTGCCAGCAGCTTAGCGACGCAGGCAGGTGAAGCTTTCTTT. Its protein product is CASSLATQAGEAFF.

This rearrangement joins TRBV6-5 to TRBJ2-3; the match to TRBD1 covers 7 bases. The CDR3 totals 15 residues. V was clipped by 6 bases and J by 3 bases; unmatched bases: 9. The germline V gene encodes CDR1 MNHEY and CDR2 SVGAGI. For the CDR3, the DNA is TGTGCCAGCAGGACAGGGAATGTACGAACAGATACGCAGTATTTT. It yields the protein CASRTGNVRTDTQYF.

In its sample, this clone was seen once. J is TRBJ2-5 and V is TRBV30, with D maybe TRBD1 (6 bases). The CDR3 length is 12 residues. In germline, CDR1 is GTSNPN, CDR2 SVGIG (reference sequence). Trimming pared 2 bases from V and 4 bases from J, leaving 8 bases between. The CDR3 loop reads CAWSPQGETQYF. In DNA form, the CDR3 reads TGTGCCTGGAGTCCACAGGGAGAGACCCAGTACTTC.

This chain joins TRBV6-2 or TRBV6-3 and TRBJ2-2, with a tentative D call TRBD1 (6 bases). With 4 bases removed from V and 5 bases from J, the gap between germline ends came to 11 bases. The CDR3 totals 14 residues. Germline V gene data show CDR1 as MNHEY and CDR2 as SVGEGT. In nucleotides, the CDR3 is TGTGCCAGCAGTTCCGTCGACAGGACCGGGGAGCTGTTTTTT. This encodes CASSSVDRTGELFF.

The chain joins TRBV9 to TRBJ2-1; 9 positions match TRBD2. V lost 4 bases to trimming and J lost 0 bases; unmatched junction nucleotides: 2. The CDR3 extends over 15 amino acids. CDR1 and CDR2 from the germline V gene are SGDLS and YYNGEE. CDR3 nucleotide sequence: TGTGCCAGCAGCCCTAGCGGGATCTCCTACAATGAGCAGTTCTTC. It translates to CASSPSGISYNEQFF.

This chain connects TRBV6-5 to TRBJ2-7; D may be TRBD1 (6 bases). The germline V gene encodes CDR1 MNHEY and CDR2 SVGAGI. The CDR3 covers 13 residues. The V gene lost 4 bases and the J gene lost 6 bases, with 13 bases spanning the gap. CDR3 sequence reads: CASSSNRVSEQYF. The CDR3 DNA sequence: TGTGCCAGCAGTTCCAACAGGGTTTCCGAGCAGTACTTC.

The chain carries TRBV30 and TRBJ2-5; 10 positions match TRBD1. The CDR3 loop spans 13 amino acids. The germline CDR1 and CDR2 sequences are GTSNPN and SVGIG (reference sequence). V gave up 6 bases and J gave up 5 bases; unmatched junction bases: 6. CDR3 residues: CACQTGGDETQYF. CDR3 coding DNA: TGTGCCTGCCAGACAGGGGGCGATGAGACCCAGTACTTC.

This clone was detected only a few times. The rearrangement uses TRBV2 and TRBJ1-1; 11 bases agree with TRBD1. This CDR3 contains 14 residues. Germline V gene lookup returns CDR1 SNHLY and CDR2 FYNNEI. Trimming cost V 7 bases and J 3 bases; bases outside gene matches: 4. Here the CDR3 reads CASTRDRGDTEAFF. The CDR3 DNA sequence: TGTGCCAGCACCCGGGACAGGGGGGACACTGAAGCTTTCTTT.

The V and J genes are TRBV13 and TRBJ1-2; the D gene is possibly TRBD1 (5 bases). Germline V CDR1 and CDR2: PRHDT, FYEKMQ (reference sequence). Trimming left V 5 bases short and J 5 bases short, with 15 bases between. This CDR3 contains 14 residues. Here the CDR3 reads CASSARDYTYGYTF. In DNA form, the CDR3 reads TGTGCCAGCAGCGCCCGGGACTATACTTATGGCTACACCTTC.

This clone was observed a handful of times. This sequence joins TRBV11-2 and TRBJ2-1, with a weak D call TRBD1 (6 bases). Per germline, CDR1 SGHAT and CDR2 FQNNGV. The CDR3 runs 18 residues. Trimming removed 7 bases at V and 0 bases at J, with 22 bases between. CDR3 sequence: CASTRSPGTKNSYNEQFF. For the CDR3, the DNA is TGTGCCAGCACCAGAAGTCCGGGGACAAAAAACTCCTACAATGAGCAGTTCTTC.